The rows below give T cell receptor beta chains drawn from one sample of a study of shared clonotypes between healthy human individuals. Sequenced by immunoSEQ multiplex PCR; TCRdb stores in-frame clones only, minus some. The sample lists 600,000 to 800,000 clones, over 55% occurring once. The sample taken for sequencing was memory CD4+ T cells sorted from blood. The source is a woman aged 25 to 39 in good health. Both conserved end residues are part of each CDR3. Fields, in order: V gene, J gene, D gene, clone size, CDR3 DNA, CDR3 protein. The D gene is left open where the match is weak. Size tells how often a clone was seen (once, few, many) or the class of an expanded clone, and some rows leave it out.

>TRBV28|TRBJ2-3|TRBD2|-
TGTGCCAGCAGTTTATACCTAGCGGGAGCAGATACGCAGTATTTT
CASSLYLAGADTQYF
>TRBV18|TRBJ2-1|-|few
TGTGCCAGCTCACCAACTCTATCTTCCCTAGCGGCAGGGGAAGAGCAGTTCTTC
CASSPTLSSLAAGEEQFF
>TRBV9|TRBJ1-1|TRBD1|-
TGTGCCGTTAGGAAGTGCAGGGGGCTGAGCATTGAAGCTTTCTTT
CAVRKCRGLSIEAFF
>TRBV7-9|TRBJ2-3|-|-
TGTGCCAGCAGCCCGGGGATAGATACGCAGTATTTT
CASSPGIDTQYF
>TRBV11-2|TRBJ1-2|TRBD1|-
TGTGCCAGCAGCCTTCAGACAGGGTCTGGCTACACCTTC
CASSLQTGSGYTF
>TRBV19|TRBJ1-5|-|-
TGTGCCAGTGGTTTACTTGCCCGACAGCCCCAGCATTTT
CASGLLARQPQHF
>TRBV14|TRBJ2-1|-|-
TGTGCCAGCAGCCGGAAGACTTCGATCTCCTACAATGAGCAGTTCTTC
CASSRKTSISYNEQFF
>TRBV18|TRBJ1-5|-|few
TGTGCCAGCTCACCTGGGGGAGGCAATCAGCCCCAGCATTTT
CASSPGGGNQPQHF
>TRBV30|TRBJ1-5|-|-
TGTGCCTGGAGCGTTAACAGACTTTATAGCAATCAGCCCCAGCATTTT
CAWSVNRLYSNQPQHF
>TRBV7-2|TRBJ1-1|-|-
TGTGCCAGCAGCGGGGACACCGAGATGGCTGAAGCTTTCTTT
CASSGDTEMAEAFF
>TRBV7-9|TRBJ2-7|-|-
TGTGCCAGCAGCTTTGGGGCGGCAGGGACCTACGAGCAGTACTTC
CASSFGAAGTYEQYF
>TRBV28|TRBJ2-7|-|-
TGTGCCAGCAGTTTCTTAGGGAGCTCCTACGAGCAGTACTTC
CASSFLGSSYEQYF
>TRBV28|TRBJ2-5|TRBD2|few
TGTGCCAGCAGTGGGGGGAGGGCCTGGGAGACCCAGTACTTC
CASSGGRAWETQYF
>TRBV18|TRBJ2-7|-|-
TGTGCCAGCTCACGTGAGGGTAGCTACGAGCAGTACTTC
CASSREGSYEQYF
>TRBV30|TRBJ2-3|TRBD2|-
TGTGCCTGGAGTCCGGGACTAGCTCCGGATACGCAGTATTTT
CAWSPGLAPDTQYF
>TRBV29-1|TRBJ1-2|-|-
TGCAGCGCCTCGGGGGGCGGGGATGGCTACACCTTC
CSASGGGDGYTF
>TRBV27|TRBJ2-1|-|-
TGTGCCAGCAGACTCCTAGGTAAGCTAGTCAGAAACAATGAGCAGTTCTTC
CASRLLGKLVRNNEQFF
>TRBV30|TRBJ1-2|-|-
TGTGCCTGGAGGGACCCAGGGTGCCGGGGCGCTCTCAACTATGGCTACACCTTC
CAWRDPGCRGALNYGYTF
>TRBV28|TRBJ1-5|-|few
TGTGCCAGCAGTTTAACAGGGTGGAGCAATCAGCCCCAGCATTTT
CASSLTGWSNQPQHF
>TRBV7-7|TRBJ2-2|-|-
TGTGCCAGCAGCTTAACGGCCTCGAACGCCGGGGAGCTGTTTTTT
CASSLTASNAGELFF
>TRBV28|TRBJ2-5|TRBD2|-
TGTGCCAGCGCCGAATCCGTAGCGGGCCAAGAGACCCAGTACTTC
CASAESVAGQETQYF
>TRBV30|TRBJ2-1|TRBD2|-
TGTGCCTGGGGGACTATTTGGGATCGAGAGCAGTTCTTC
CAWGTIWDREQFF
>TRBV19|TRBJ2-1|TRBD1|-
TGTGCCAGTAGTATAGGTTGGGACAGGGAATACGATGAGCAGTTCTTC
CASSIGWDREYDEQFF
>TRBV6-5|TRBJ1-2|-|-
TGTGCCAGCAGTTCAGGGTTCGGCTACACCTTC
CASSSGFGYTF
>TRBV5-4|TRBJ2-2|-|-
TGTGCCAGCAGCTTGACGCCAGCGGGGACAACCGGGGAGCTGTTTTTT
CASSLTPAGTTGELFF
>TRBV28|TRBJ1-5|TRBD1|-
TGTGCCAGCAGTATTACAGGGGCGGCGGCCTTTAATCAGCCCCAGCATTTT
CASSITGAAAFNQPQHF
>TRBV18|TRBJ2-7|-|-
TGTGCCAGCTCACCGGGAGCGGAGAGGGAGCAGTACTTC
CASSPGAEREQYF
>TRBV7-9|TRBJ2-2|TRBD1|-
TGTGCCAGCAGCACGGACAGGGGTCACACCGGGGAGCTGTTTTTT
CASSTDRGHTGELFF
>TRBV6-1|TRBJ2-4|-|once
TGTGCCAGCAGTGCCCCGGCCAAAAACATTCAGTACTTC
CASSAPAKNIQYF
>TRBV15|TRBJ2-3|TRBD2|-
TGTGCCACCAGCAAAGCAACCGGGACTAGGTCGGATACGCAGTATTTT
CATSKATGTRSDTQYF
>TRBV5-8|TRBJ1-2|-|-
TGTGCCAGCAGCCGCAAAATCGCTAACTATGGCTACACCTTC
CASSRKIANYGYTF
>TRBV15|TRBJ1-5|-|-
TGTGCCACCAGCAGAGGTAGGGTAAAGTGGAGCAATCAGCCCCAGCATTTT
CATSRGRVKWSNQPQHF
>TRBV6-1|TRBJ2-3|-|-
TGTGCCAGCAGGCCGGACAGAGTCCGCACAGATACGCAGTATTTT
CASRPDRVRTDTQYF
>TRBV28|TRBJ1-2|TRBD1|-
TGTGCCAGCAGCGGGACAGTTCTGGGCTACACCTTC
CASSGTVLGYTF
>TRBV11-2|TRBJ1-1|-|-
TGTGCCAGCAGTTCGGGTCCCTACGTCAAACAAGAAGCTTTCTTT
CASSSGPYVKQEAFF
>TRBV27|TRBJ2-1|-|-
TGTGCCAGCAGTGAATCCTACAATGAGCAGTTCTTC
CASSESYNEQFF
>TRBV28|TRBJ1-3|-|few
TGTGCCAGCAGGGACAGATTATCAGGAAACACCATATATTTT
CASRDRLSGNTIYF
>TRBV2|TRBJ2-4|-|-
TGTGCCAGCACCCGGGACGGCAGTAGGGCCAAAAACATTCAGTACTTC
CASTRDGSRAKNIQYF
>TRBV21-1|TRBJ1-5|-|-
TGTGCCAGCAGCGAGGACAGGGGCCTCTATAGCAATCAGCCCCAGCATTTT
CASSEDRGLYSNQPQHF
>TRBV2|TRBJ2-3|TRBD2|-
TGTGCCACCTTGGGACTACAAACTACAGATACGCAGTATTTT
CATLGLQTTDTQYF
>TRBV27|TRBJ1-2|-|-
TGTGCCAGCAGTTTCGGAGGGAATGGCGGCTACACCTTC
CASSFGGNGGYTF
>TRBV18|TRBJ1-3|-|few
TGTGCCAGCTCACCAGTGGGGACTGGAAACACCATATATTTT
CASSPVGTGNTIYF
>TRBV4-1|TRBJ2-5|-|-
TGCGCCAGCAGCCAAGACGTGTTGCCCAAGAAAGAGACCCAGTACTTC
CASSQDVLPKKETQYF
>TRBV7-9|TRBJ1-1|-|once
TGTGCCAGCAGCACCCAACAGGGCACCGAAGCTTTCTTT
CASSTQQGTEAFF
>TRBV28|TRBJ1-3|-|few
TGTGCCAGCAGTCTCAGTATAGGGGTCGGGGGAAACACCATATATTTT
CASSLSIGVGGNTIYF
>TRBV19|TRBJ2-1|TRBD2|-
TGTGCCAGTAGTATACTAGCGGGAGGGGGAAATGAGCAGTTCTTC
CASSILAGGGNEQFF
>TRBV28|TRBJ2-7|-|-
TGTGCCATCAAGCGGGACAGCTCCTACGAGCAGTACTTC
CAIKRDSSYEQYF
>TRBV5-1|TRBJ1-1|-|few
TGCGCCAGCAGCTTGGCCGAGAACACTGAAGCTTTCTTT
CASSLAENTEAFF
>TRBV28|TRBJ2-7|TRBD1|-
TGTGCCAGCAGCCGGACCGGGACAGGGTACACCTACGAGCAGTACTTC
CASSRTGTGYTYEQYF
>TRBV28|TRBJ2-1|TRBD1|-
TGTGCCAGCATTCGACAGGGCAGTGGTGAGCAGTTCTTC
CASIRQGSGEQFF
>TRBV5-4|TRBJ1-3|-|-
TGTGCCAGCAGCCGAGGGATCCTCTCTGGAAACACCATATATTTT
CASSRGILSGNTIYF
>TRBV2|TRBJ1-2|-|-
TGTGCCACCAAGCGGGGCGGCTATGGCTACACCTTC
CATKRGGYGYTF